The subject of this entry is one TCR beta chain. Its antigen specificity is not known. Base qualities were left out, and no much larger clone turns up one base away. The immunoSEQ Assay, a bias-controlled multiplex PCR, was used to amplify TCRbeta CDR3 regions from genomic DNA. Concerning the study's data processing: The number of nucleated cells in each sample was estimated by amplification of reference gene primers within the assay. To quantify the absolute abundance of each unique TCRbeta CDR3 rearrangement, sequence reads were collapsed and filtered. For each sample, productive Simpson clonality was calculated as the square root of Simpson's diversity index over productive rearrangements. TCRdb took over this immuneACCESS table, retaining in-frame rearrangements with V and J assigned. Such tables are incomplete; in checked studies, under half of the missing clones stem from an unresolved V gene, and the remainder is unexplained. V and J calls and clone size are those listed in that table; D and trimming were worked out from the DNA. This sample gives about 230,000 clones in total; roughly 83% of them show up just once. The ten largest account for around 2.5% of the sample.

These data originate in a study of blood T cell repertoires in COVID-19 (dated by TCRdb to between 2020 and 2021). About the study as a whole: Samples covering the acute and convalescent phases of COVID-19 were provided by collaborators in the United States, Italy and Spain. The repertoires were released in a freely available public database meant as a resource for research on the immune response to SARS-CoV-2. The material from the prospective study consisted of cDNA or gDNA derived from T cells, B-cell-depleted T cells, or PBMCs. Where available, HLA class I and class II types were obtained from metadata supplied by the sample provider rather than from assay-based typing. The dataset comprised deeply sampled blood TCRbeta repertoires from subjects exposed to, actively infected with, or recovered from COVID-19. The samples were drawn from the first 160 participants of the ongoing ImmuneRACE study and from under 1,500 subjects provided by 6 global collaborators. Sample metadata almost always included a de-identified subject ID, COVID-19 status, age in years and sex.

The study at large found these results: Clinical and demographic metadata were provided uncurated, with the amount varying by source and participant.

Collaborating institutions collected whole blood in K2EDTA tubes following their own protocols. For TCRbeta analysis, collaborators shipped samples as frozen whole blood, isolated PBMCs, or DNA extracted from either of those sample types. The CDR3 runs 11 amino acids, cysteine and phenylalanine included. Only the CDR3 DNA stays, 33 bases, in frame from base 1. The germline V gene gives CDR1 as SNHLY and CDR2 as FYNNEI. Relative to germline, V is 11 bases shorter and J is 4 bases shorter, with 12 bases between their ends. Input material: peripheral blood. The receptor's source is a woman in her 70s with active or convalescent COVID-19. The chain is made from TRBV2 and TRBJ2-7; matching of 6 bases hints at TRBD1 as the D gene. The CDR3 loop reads CALRGSYEQYF. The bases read TGTGCCCTAAGGGGGTCTTACGAGCAGTACTTC.